This T cell receptor (beta chain) is drawn from a study of spatial heterogeneity in lung cancer (dated by TCRdb to between 2018 and 2021). For context, the study as a whole: Beta-chain transcripts were consistently detected in greater numbers than alpha-chain transcripts, which likely reflects a higher abundance of beta-chain transcripts. Both alpha and beta chains were TCR-sequenced in samples taken at surgery, namely 220 tumor regions, 63 to 70 matched nontumor lung samples and approximately 58 PBMC samples. In non-small cell lung cancer, the study quantitatively compared TCR alpha and beta repertoires across several tumor regions, matched nontumor lung, and blood. TCR transcript counts in tumor regions correlated strongly with a T cell transcriptional module score from matched bulk RNA-seq. TCR repertoire features were related to nonsynonymous mutation counts determined by whole-exome sequencing of tumor tissue. In the raw uncorrected reads, each unique combination of TCR and UMI appeared more than ten times on average.

Findings and caveats that apply to the study as a whole: A correlation was observed between the number of expanded intratumoral alpha and beta TCRs and the tumor nonsynonymous mutation count. Estimated TCR-seq coverage of tumor T cells was only 7% to 8.5% for alpha chains and around 13% for beta chains. Counts of ubiquitous and regional expanded TCRs correlated with counts of ubiquitous and regional nonsynonymous mutations, respectively. Additional single-cell paired TCR alpha and beta sequencing was considered necessary to confirm, at a functional level, the hypothesis that regional TCRs recognize regional mutations.

At least ten counts were recorded for this clonotype. The antigen this receptor binds is unknown. Base qualities were left out, and no much larger clone turns up one base away. The library was produced with 5' RACE. These reads were obtained on a NextSeq 500. The TCR library protocol attached a unique molecular identifier to each TCR cDNA molecule to allow correction of PCR and sequencing errors. Processing in the source paper ran as follows. TCR identification, UMI-based error correction and CDR3 extraction were all carried out with Decombinator tools. Expanded TCRs were defined as those above a frequency of 2 per 1,000, corresponding to the top 1% of the tumor frequency distribution. Expanded tumor TCRs were classed as regional if statistically deemed absent (corrected P<0.05) from at least one tumor region, otherwise ubiquitous. Renyi diversity was calculated using the R vegan package after each repertoire was subsampled 100 times to 5,000 TCRs. CDR3 similarity networks were built from amino acid triplet string-kernel similarity, connecting CDR3s with pairwise similarity above 0.82. TCRdb trimmed public reads at Q25 via fastp, called clones via MiXCR and kept in-frame beta chains. Rows merge per CDR3 protein into single entries with the most common DNA and genes. The V and J calls and clone size come from TCRdb's table, not from the authors' own analysis. In this sample the table shows some 10,000 distinct CDR3 sequences, 4.5% to 5% of which occur a single time. About 9.9% of the sample lies in the top ten.

According to the study, the label for this sample's time point signals: sample taken at primary tumor resection. Donors were under 95 patients with early-stage, untreated non-small cell lung cancer from the lung TRACERx cohort. Whole RNA extracted from tumor and nontumor lung tissue, or from cryopreserved PBMC samples, was used for TCR sequencing without cell sorting. A patient was chosen for TCR sequencing only when enough RNA was available from at least two tumor regions. Tumor and adjacent nontumor lung specimens were reviewed by a lung pathologist before selection. Based on the germline V gene (reference sequence), the CDR1 and CDR2 sequences are DFQATT and SNEGSKA. V is shortened by 3 bases, J by 0 bases, and the region joining them spans 5 bases. The CDR3 numbers 13 residues from cysteine through phenylalanine. Kept here is only the CDR3 DNA, which spans 39 bases and is read in frame from base 1.

The source of this sequence is a female donor with early-stage non-small cell lung cancer. The V gene is TRBV20-1 and the J gene is TRBJ2-2; the D gene is not confidently resolved. The sample consisted of lung tumor tissue, taken at surgery. The DNA reads TGCAGTGCTAGCGGCGCGAACACCGGGGAGCTGTTTTTT. Translated, this gives CSASGANTGELFF.